The sequence of this T cell receptor (beta chain) was determined in a study of shared clonotypes between healthy human individuals. The naive CD8 fraction comprised CD45RO-negative cells positively selected for CCR7 and excluded terminally differentiated effector memory CD45RA+ cells. Sequencing was performed with immunoSEQ multiplex PCR; in TCRdb, only in-frame clones are kept and a portion is missing. Of 1.5 million to 2.5 million clones listed, about 95% are singletons. The CDR3 length is 12 residues. Germline V gives CDR1 MNHNY, CDR2 SVGAGI (reference sequence). Trimming left V 3 bases short and J 8 bases short, with 8 bases between.

The rearrangement links TRBV6-6 to TRBJ2-1; D possibly corresponds to TRBD2 (5 bases). What was sequenced was naive CD8+ T cells sorted from blood. The clonotype originates from a man aged 18 to 29 in good health. The CDR3 coding sequence is TGTGCCAGCAGTTATCTAGCCCATGAGCAGTTCTTC. It encodes CASSYLAHEQFF.